This entry describes one TCR beta chain. Its target is unknown. This PCR relied on a set of 60 Vbeta primers and 13 Jbeta primers. Profiled with immunoSEQ multiplex PCR; TCRdb holds only in-frame clones, not every one. The repertoire includes some 150,000 clones, 65% to 85% of them detected once, and roughly 2.8% sits in the top ten. This sample is part of a study of cytomegalovirus exposure and HLA in healthy donors. All the people who gave samples were healthy bone marrow donors. Study results and caveats: Later analysis identified 16,951 TCR beta sequences associated with HLA alleles, using a false discovery rate threshold of 0.05. A later analysis linked a missense variant in DCLRE1C to the trimming of TCR beta V and J genes.

The specimen was PBMCs. The sequence was collected from a man aged 18 to 29 in good health and CMV-seronegative.

Written as DNA, the CDR3 is TGTGCCAGTAGTATGGGGGAGGTCCCTTCCTACGAGCAGTACTTC. It codes for CASSMGEVPSYEQYF. The genes are TRBV19 and TRBJ2-7; tentatively, D is TRBD2 (6 bases). Germline assignment: CDR1 LNHDA and CDR2 SQIVND (reference sequence). Trimming took off 3 bases at V and 1 base at J, with 13 bases between the two ends. The CDR3 is made up of 15 amino acids.